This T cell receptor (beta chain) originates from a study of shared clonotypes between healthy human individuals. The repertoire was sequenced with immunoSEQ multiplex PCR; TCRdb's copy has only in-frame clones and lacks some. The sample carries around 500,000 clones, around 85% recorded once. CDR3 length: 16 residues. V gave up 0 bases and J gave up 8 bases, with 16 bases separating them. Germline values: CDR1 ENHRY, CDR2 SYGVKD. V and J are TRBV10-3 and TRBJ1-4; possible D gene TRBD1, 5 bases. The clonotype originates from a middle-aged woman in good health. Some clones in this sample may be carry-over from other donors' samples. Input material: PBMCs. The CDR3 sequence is CAISESIGARREKLFF. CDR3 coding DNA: TGTGCCATCAGTGAGTCCATAGGGGCGCGACGGGAAAAACTGTTTTTT.